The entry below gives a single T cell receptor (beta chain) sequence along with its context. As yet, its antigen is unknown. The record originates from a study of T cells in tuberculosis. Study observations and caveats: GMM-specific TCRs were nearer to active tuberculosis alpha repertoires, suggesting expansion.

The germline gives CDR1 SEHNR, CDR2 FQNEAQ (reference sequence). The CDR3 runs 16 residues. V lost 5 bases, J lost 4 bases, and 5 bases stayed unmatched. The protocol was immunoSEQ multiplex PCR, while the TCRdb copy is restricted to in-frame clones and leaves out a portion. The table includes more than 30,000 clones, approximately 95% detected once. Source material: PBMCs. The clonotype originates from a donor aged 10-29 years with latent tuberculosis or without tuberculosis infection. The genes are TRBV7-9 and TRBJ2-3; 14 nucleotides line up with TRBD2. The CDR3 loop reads CASSPGTSGSPDTQYF. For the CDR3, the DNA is TGTGCCAGCAGCCCAGGGACTAGCGGGAGCCCAGATACGCAGTATTTT.